The clone carrying this TCR beta chain was seen a handful of times. The antigen is not known. The data were taken from a study of regulatory T cells in long-lasting Graves disease. CDR3 regions were amplified by Arm-PCR using iRepertoire HTBI primers to build TCR beta libraries. Using its own MiXCR run on the multiplex PCR reads, TCRdb lists one record per CDR3 protein. This sample has roughly 530,000 distinct CDR3 sequences, with roughly 15% found just once. Study findings and constraints: Newly diagnosed disease favored TRBV20-1 and TRBJ2-1 over persistent disease.

The CDR3 totals 16 residues. The germline V gene encodes CDR1 LGHDT and CDR2 YNNKEL (reference sequence). Trimming stripped 5 bases from V and 1 base from J, with 14 bases between. Time point indicated: newly diagnosed GD, antithyroid drugs for less than 3 months. Preparation of the TCR library used RNA extracted from PBMCs. The data also belong to a second study, concerning T cells in Graves' hyperthyroidism and ophthalmopathy. That investigation notes: Criteria for exclusion of patients were uncontrolled infection, other autoimmune disease, pregnancy or lactation.

The clonotype comes from a woman aged 35-65 years with Graves disease. This chain connects TRBV3-1 to TRBJ2-2; D gene unclear. Sequenced material: peripheral blood mononuclear cells (PBMCs), taken at new diagnosis, from a patient treated with antithyroid drugs. The CDR3 DNA reads TGTGCCAGCAGCTTCCCCCGGGCAGGGAACACCGGGGAGCTGTTTTTT. Amino acid sequence: CASSFPRAGNTGELFF. The complete variable domain, with remaining parts taken from reference TRBV3-1 and TRBJ2-2, reads DTAVSQTPKYLVTQMGNDKSIKCEQNLGHDTMYWYKQDSKKFLKIMFSYNNKELIINETVPNRFSPKSPDKAHLNLHINSLELGDSAVYFCASSFPRAGNTGELFFGEGSRLTVL.